This TCR beta chain was captured in a study of T cells in localized non-small cell lung cancer (dated by TCRdb to between 2020 and 2021). Context from the whole study: The study examined T cell repertoires in approximately 240 patients with early-stage NSCLC and compared tumors with uninvolved tumor-adjacent lungs. NSCLC patients had a mean age of roughly 69 years, and around 130 were male and 107 female. The cohort comprised approximately 240 treatment-naïve NSCLC patients with resected, localized lung tumors. The paper as a whole reports these results and caveats: Higher blood T cell density associated with longer overall survival, while higher adjacent-lung clonality associated with shorter survival. Multi-region tumor sequencing was not performed, so intratumor heterogeneity could not be excluded. Uninvolved tumor-adjacent lung showed the highest T cell clonality, higher than tumor, which suggests more focused antigenic responses in the uninvolved tumor-adjacent lung. Because of the exploratory design, TCR variables were selected using unadjusted p-values without false-discovery rate correction. A median of approximately 50 of the top 100 tumor clones turned up in the paired uninvolved adjacent lung, and some 27 of those clones also ranked among the top 100 of that same adjacent lung.

Details on this clone: What antigen it recognizes has not been identified. No base quality information exists; no much larger clone differs at one position.

At diagnosis, peripheral blood, uninvolved tumor-adjacent lung and tumor were collected and stored as a combination of fresh-frozen and FFPE material. For TCR repertoire profiling, blood samples were analyzed as peripheral blood mononuclear cells. The CDR3 covers 12 residues, taking in both the cysteine and the phenylalanine. Just CDR3 DNA is preserved here, 36 bases in frame from base 1. Here V drops 9 bases and J drops 2 bases, and the junction holds 4 bases not matched to any gene. CDR1 and CDR2, looked up from the germline V gene (reference sequence), are LNHDA and SQIVND. The immunoSEQ Assay was used to sequence TCR beta CDR3 regions from DNA. Per the source publication's procedure: To compute T cell density, TCR beta template counts were normalized to usable DNA, which was estimated by amplifying housekeeping genes. The preseqR package was used to estimate richness by extrapolating to 400,000 templates for PBMC samples and to 120,000 templates for tissue samples. Clonality was taken to be one minus Pielou's evenness. Tissue-enriched TCRs were identified by differential abundance testing using productive amino-acid clonotypes, minimum total count 5 and alpha 0.1. The Jaccard Index and the Morisita Overlap Index were used to measure repertoire overlap between compartments. TCR beta CDR3s were clustered by GLIPH together with public tetramer-defined viral CDR3s, and at least three viral sequences plus V-gene enrichment were required for viral motifs. In its TCRdb copy, this immuneACCESS table keeps in-frame sequences only and misses some clones. Where compared with another copy, unresolved V genes explain less than half of these, and the others have no known cause. V, J and clone size were drawn from that table, and D and trimming were deduced from the DNA. The sample profile shows approximately 33,000 clones; 87% of them were found once. About 7.2% of the sample is in the top ten clones.

This receptor was taken from a woman between 40 and 69 years old with stage I lung adenocarcinoma. Source: peripheral blood, taken before any cancer treatment. The sequence links TRBV19 to TRBJ2-7; TRBD1 fits 7 bases in the junction. Here the CDR3 is given as CASRQGPYEQYF. The bases read TGTGCCAGCCGACAGGGCCCCTACGAGCAGTACTTC.